The entry below gives a single TCR beta chain sequence along with its context. Its antigen has not been determined. The record has no base qualities; no much larger clone is one base away. Ficoll-Paque density gradient centrifugation was the method used to isolate PBMCs. Sequencing was performed on an Illumina NovaSeq 6000. cDNA libraries for TCRalpha and TCRbeta were prepared by 5'RACE using constant-segment primers, with sample barcodes and unique molecular identifiers added. Trizol reagent was used to extract RNA from every sample. The libraries were amplified in two PCR steps, and the second step added a second sample barcode and Illumina TruSeq adapters. Sequencing of the libraries was done on an Illumina NovaSeq, producing 2 x 150 bp paired-end reads. The authors' pipeline ran thus. Demultiplexing of reads and collapsing into UMI-guided consensus sequences were performed with migec v1.2.7. Using mixcr v2.1.11, UMI consensuses were aligned to TRA and TRB V and J templates and then assembled into clonotypes. A clonotype was counted as expanded or contracted only when both edgeR and NoisET called the clonotype significant, with the noise models trained on biological replicates. edgeR calls used a false discovery rate-adjusted p below 0.01 and a log2 fold-change threshold of 1. As an exploratory analysis of dynamics, PCA with hierarchical clustering was applied to max-normalized trajectories of the 1000 most abundant clonotypes. Each responding clone was given a CD4 or CD8 phenotype based on the CD4+ and CD8+ repertoires, which had been sequenced separately. TCRdb applied fastp at Q25 and MiXCR to the public reads, then kept only in-frame beta chains. Every distinct CDR3 protein forms one entry, paired with its most common genes and DNA. The V and J calls and clone size are TCRdb's, not the authors'. Counted in this sample were fewer than 700,000 distinct CDR3 sequences; roughly 22% of them appeared once. Clones ranked in the top ten supply 8.4% of the sample.

From the germline V gene, CDR1 is SGHRS and CDR2 is YFSETQ. V loses 0 bases, J loses 3 bases, and the germline ends lie 7 bases apart. The CDR3, from cysteine to phenylalanine, totals 13 residues. The kept DNA is CDR3 alone, 39 bases in frame from the first base. This sample was included in a study of T-cell memory formation after mild COVID-19 (dated by TCRdb to the early 2020s). Regarding the complete study: TCR sequence clusters from the two donors were largely donor specific. The cohort was made up of two young adult volunteers, one female and one male, who were previously healthy. Longitudinal TCRalpha and TCRbeta repertoire sequencing tracked T-cell clones expanding and contracting after mild COVID-19 in two donors.

Findings and caveats that apply to the study as a whole: The study included only a couple of mild cases, and larger cohorts that include severe cases with pre-infection samples were judged to be necessary. SARS-CoV-2 specificity of the second-wave clones peaking on day 37 was not confirmed. Clones that contracted from day 15 to 85 showed balanced CD4/CD8 phenotypes, whereas a second wave of clones that expanded from day 15 to 37 leaned towards CD4+. Contracting CD4+ clones were located mainly in the CM and EM memory subsets, whereas CD8+ clones were found to be enriched in EMRA. Some responding clones were found in pre-infection memory, which suggests that pre-existing cross-reactive memory T cells took part in the SARS-CoV-2 response.

Sequenced sample: PBMCs or a T cell subset sorted from them (not recorded which). This receptor chain uses TRBV5-1 and TRBJ2-7, with no D gene named confidently. The source is an adult woman who had mild COVID-19 (a few samples of this study predate the infection). The sample titles of this study are shuffled in the database, so cell type and time point are left out; the donor was told from shared clones. The sequenced DNA is TGCGCCAGCAGCTTGGTGTGGGACTACGAGCAGTACTTC. Its product reads: CASSLVWDYEQYF. With the portions outside the CDR3 filled from the reference TRBV5-1 and TRBJ2-7 genes, the complete variable region becomes KAGVTQTPRYLIKTRGQQVTLSCSPISGHRSVSWYQQTPGQGLQFLFEYFSETQRNKGNFPGRFSGRQFSNSRSEMNVSTLELGDSALYLCASSLVWDYEQYFGPGTRLTVT.